The 3 T cell receptor beta chains below come from one sample, sequenced in a study of cytomegalovirus exposure and HLA in healthy donors. Primers for the PCR totalled 60 Vbeta and 13 Jbeta. Clones were sequenced by immunoSEQ multiplex PCR, and TCRdb holds only the in-frame ones, with some missing. The sample data list around 200,000 clones. Sequenced input: PBMCs. The origin of the receptors is a woman aged 30 to 39 in good health and CMV-seropositive.

The chain uses TRBV6-5 and TRBJ2-7; TRBD1 agrees at 10 bases. The CDR3 runs 14 residues. The junction had 8 bases not matched to a gene; V was cut back by 7 bases and J by 5 bases. CDR1 is MNHEY and CDR2 is SVGAGI in the germline V gene. The CDR3 region is CASTPRDRGDEQYF. CDR3 DNA: TGTGCCAGCACCCCCCGGGACAGGGGCGACGAGCAGTACTTC.

The rearrangement uses TRBV28 and TRBJ2-7; D is unclear. This CDR3 contains 12 residues. V was cut by 2 bases and J by 5 bases, with 7 bases left in between. Germline CDR1 and CDR2: MDHEN and SYDVKM. The CDR3 reads CASSLGTHEQYF. The CDR3 nucleotides read TGTGCCAGCAGTTTAGGCACCCACGAGCAGTACTTC. The full variable domain, completed using reference TRBV28 and TRBJ2-7, is DVKVTQSSRYLVKRTGEKVFLECVQDMDHENMFWYRQDPGLGLRLIYFSYDVKMKEKGDIPEGYSVSREKKERFSLILESASTNQTSMYLCASSLGTHEQYFGPGTRLTVT.

Here the CDR3 reads CASSQDPGQYYQPQHF. Written as DNA, the CDR3 is TGCGCCAGCAGCCAAGATCCGGGACAGTACTATCAGCCCCAGCATTTT. The genes are TRBV4-1 and TRBJ1-5; 7 bases line up with TRBD1. Germline V lookup: CDR1 MGHRA, CDR2 YSYEKL. There are 16 residues in the CDR3. V dropped 0 bases and J dropped 5; count of bases not matched to a gene: 7.